The present T cell receptor (beta chain) was sequenced within a study of identical twins listed by TCRdb under 2016. In terms of the full investigation: To test whether fetal clonotypes persist, the study used deep sequencing on TCR alpha and beta repertoires from monozygotic twins, unrelated adults of various ages, and cord blood. Replicate twin experiments were performed at different times using different library preparation protocols to rule out contamination.

The receptor library was made with 5' RACE. TCRdb shows the sequencer as Illumina HiSeq 2000. A universal primer binding site was introduced by template switching, and a unique molecular identifier was present in the final cDNA, enabling accurate counting of TCR cDNA molecules. Specific primers in the conserved constant-segment region were used to synthesize first-strand cDNA for the TCR alpha and beta chains. Each cDNA library was double barcoded, with a SMART-Mk sample barcode plus Illumina barcodes, to control for contamination. TruSeq adapter sequences, together with Illumina sample barcodes, were added in two successive PCR steps. The TCR alpha and beta cDNA libraries were sequenced on the Illumina HiSeq platform using custom primers. In the paper's pipeline: Unique molecular identifiers were extracted from raw reads with MiGEC, and CDR3 positions were determined with MiXCR. For each individual, recombination models were inferred using an EM algorithm with the repgenHMM and IGoR tools. Shared clonotypes were analyzed with the tcR package in R, and sharing was normalized by the product of cloneset sizes. To study raw recombination free of thymic and clonal selection effects, out-of-frame nonproductive sequences were analyzed. Through fastp at Q25 and MiXCR, TCRdb rebuilt clones from the public reads, retaining in-frame beta chains. Each record represents a unique CDR3 protein, reported with the most common genes and DNA among its rows. None of the V and J calls come from the authors' own analysis; TCRdb made them. The sample table lists approximately 490,000 distinct CDR3 sequences, around 24% of them with a count of one. The ten largest account for 0.48% of the sample.

Comments on this clonotype: Which antigen it targets is not known. No base-level quality is on record; no much larger clone is a single base apart.

Every donor in the study was a healthy Caucasian. The twin cohort consisted of three pairs of female monozygotic twins, all aged roughly 18 to 29 years. Positive isolation kits from Invitrogen were used to isolate the CD4+ and CD8+ T cell populations. The research as a whole found: Zero-insertion analyses could be partly confounded by invariant T cells such as MAIT and iNKT, although diverse VJ usage argued against such confounding for most clonotypes. Excess twin sharing in beta out-of-frame sequences was weaker because fewer shared sequences lowered the signal-to-noise ratio. Out-of-frame TCR alpha sharing in monozygotic twins was systematically underestimated by recombination models, whereas sharing between unrelated individuals was in agreement with the recombination models. Compared with coincidental sharing between unrelated individuals, out-of-frame TCR alpha sequences shared between twins showed an excess of sequences with low generation probability. Conclusions relied on cross-sectional statistical analysis, since the same donors could not be followed over many years. Abundant cord blood beta clonotypes carried fewer insertions; young adult naive repertoires showed a weaker similar trend, while memory repertoires showed none.

From its cysteine to its phenylalanine, the CDR3 spans 14 amino acids. Only the CDR3 region is kept as DNA, spanning 42 bases read in frame from base 1. At the junction V is shortened by 3 bases and J by 5 bases, with 14 bases in between. In the germline V gene (reference sequence), CDR1 corresponds to LNHNV and CDR2 to YYDKDF. In addition, the sample was reused for a study of yellow fever vaccine responses in identical twins. From that second study: According to the authors, in identical twins the way T cells responded to vaccination appeared partly convergent and partly personalized. In identical twins, the study followed T cell clones that responded to the vaccine with precision.

Sequenced material: CD4+ T cells sorted from blood. The TCR comes from a woman under 30 in good health. The chain was built from TRBV15 and TRBJ2-7, with TRBD2 perhaps the D gene, on 6 matching bases. The CDR3 protein is CATSRLNQRDEQYF. The base sequence is TGTGCCACCAGCAGGCTGAACCAGCGGGACGAGCAGTACTTC.